This T cell receptor beta chain is from a study of blood T cells in healthy people across ages (dated by TCRdb to between 2015 and 2017). General notes on the study: Template switching captured roughly one uniquely barcoded TCR beta cDNA molecule per two T cells in model experiments. For two donors (one aged 18 to 30 and one aged 80 or older), the study analyzed two additional independent replicas of 1 million unique cDNA reads from the same blood draw. The study measured age-related changes in TCR beta repertoire diversity using deep sequencing normalized with unique cDNA molecular identifiers. To avoid experimental bias, donors of different ages were randomly spread across the sequencing lanes. The donors were split into four age groups: young (average around 16 years), middle-aged (39), aged (approximately 60) and long-lived (about 82).

Of note for this clonotype: Its target antigen remains unknown. The junction departs from germline at one end; a sequencing error may be responsible.

Donors were around 37 systemically healthy Caucasian individuals from Russia aged roughly 6 to 90 years. Each donor gave about 9.8 milliliters of peripheral blood, drawn into EDTA-treated Vacutainer tubes. Ficoll-Paque density-gradient centrifugation was used to isolate PBMCs, with at least 6.5 million per sample. Trizol reagent was used to extract total RNA from PBMCs, with at least 6 micrograms per sample. For every donor, an aliquot of PBMCs went through flow cytometry to measure the percentages of naive CD45RAhigh/CD27high T cells. The CDR3 contains 13 residues, cysteine and phenylalanine counted. Only the CDR3 DNA stays, 39 bases, in frame from base 1. According to the germline V gene, CDR1 reads SGHRS and CDR2 reads YFSETQ. Beyond this particular receptor, the publication reports: Conclusive comparison of naive and antigen-experienced compartments was prevented by the profiling of bulk unsorted PBMCs. A strong correlation was found between observed TCR beta diversity and the percentage of naive T cells measured by flow cytometry. The long-lived group showed more naive CD4+ T cells, fewer expanded clones and increased TCR diversity than the aged group, suggesting age selection. Total diversity estimates from one million sequenced T cells were considered lower bounds and underestimates. Because donor CMV infection status was unknown, age-related changes in expanded clonotypes were potentially confounded. Observed TCR beta diversity per million T cells fell roughly linearly with age, and a significant reduction was already apparent by age roughly 40.

To prepare the library, 5' RACE was applied. TCRdb names Illumina HiSeq 2500 as the instrument used. A second PCR of roughly 6 to 11 cycles was run with a J-beta primer mix and a sample-barcoded 5' primer. A template-switch 5' adaptor carrying 12 random nucleotides introduced a unique molecular identifier onto each TCR beta cDNA molecule. At least 2.5 million CDR3-containing paired-end reads were obtained from each sample. First-strand cDNA was synthesized from all RNA with the Mint cDNA synthesis kit, primed by a TRBC-specific oligonucleotide. Following uracil-DNA glycosylase treatment, a first 18-cycle PCR with universal primers M1SS and BC2_uni_R was performed on all cDNA. In the authors' own workflow: For normalization, 1 million high-quality reads, each with a distinct molecular identifier, were randomly selected from each sample. Reads sharing molecular identifiers were discarded rather than binned into consensus sequences. MiTCR, set to a Q25 quality threshold and the strictest error-elimination algorithm, was used for CDR3 identification, clonotype clustering and error correction. A nonparametric unseen species model with Euler transformation was used to estimate a lower bound on total TCR beta diversity. TCRdb ran its own pipeline on the public reads, namely fastp trimming at Q25 and MiXCR clone calling, and kept in-frame beta chains. Rows are unified per CDR3 protein, each entry keeping the most common DNA and genes. None of the V and J calls come from the authors' own analysis; TCRdb made them. The sample table shows about 1.1 million distinct CDR3 sequences, and more than 30% are seen once. The ten top clones hold roughly 13% of the sample.

The chain couples TRBV5-1 to TRBJ2-1; tentative D gene TRBD1, with 5 bases matching. The material sequenced was blood. This TCR was recovered from a man younger than 35 in good health. The sequenced DNA: TGCGTCAGCAGGACCGACAGCTTCCATGAGCAGTTCTTC. This gives the protein CVSRTDSFHEQFF.